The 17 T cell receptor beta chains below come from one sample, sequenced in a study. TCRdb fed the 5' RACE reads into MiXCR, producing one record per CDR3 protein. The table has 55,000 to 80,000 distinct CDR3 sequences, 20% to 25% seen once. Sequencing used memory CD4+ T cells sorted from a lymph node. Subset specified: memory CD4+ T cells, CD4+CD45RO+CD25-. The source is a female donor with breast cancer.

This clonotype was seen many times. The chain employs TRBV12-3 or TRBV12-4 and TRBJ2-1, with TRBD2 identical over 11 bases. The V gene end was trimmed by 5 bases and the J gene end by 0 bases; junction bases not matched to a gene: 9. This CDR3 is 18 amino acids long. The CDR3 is CASSPTSGGPSSYNEQFF. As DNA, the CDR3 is TGTGCCAGCAGTCCCACTAGCGGGGGTCCCAGCTCCTACAATGAGCAGTTCTTC.

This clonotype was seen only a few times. In nucleotides, the CDR3 is TGCGCCAGCAGCGTGGCCGGGCCACACACTGAAGCTTTCTTT. Its translation is CASSVAGPHTEAFF. The rearrangement joins TRBV5-1 to TRBJ1-1, with D uncertain. Trimming left V 4 bases short and J 3 bases short, with 13 bases between. CDR3 length: 14 amino acids. The germline CDR1 and CDR2 sequences are SGHRS and YFSETQ. Combining the CDR3 with reference TRBV5-1 and TRBJ1-1 gives the whole variable domain KAGVTQTPRYLIKTRGQQVTLSCSPISGHRSVSWYQQTPGQGLQFLFEYFSETQRNKGNFPGRFSGRQFSNSRSEMNVSTLELGDSALYLCASSVAGPHTEAFFGQGTRLTVV.

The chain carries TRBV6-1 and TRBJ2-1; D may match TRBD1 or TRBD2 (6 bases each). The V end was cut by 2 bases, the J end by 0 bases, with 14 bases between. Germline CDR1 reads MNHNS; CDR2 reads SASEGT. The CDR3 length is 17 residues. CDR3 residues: CASSELGGHSSYNEQFF. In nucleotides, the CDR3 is TGTGCCAGCAGTGAATTAGGGGGGCACAGCTCCTACAATGAGCAGTTCTTC.

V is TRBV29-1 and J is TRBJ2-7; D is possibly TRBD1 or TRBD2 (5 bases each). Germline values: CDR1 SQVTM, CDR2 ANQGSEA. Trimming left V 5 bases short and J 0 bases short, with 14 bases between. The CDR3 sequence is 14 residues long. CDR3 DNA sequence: TGCAGCGTTCGAGGGACCCACAGCTCCTACGAGCAGTACTTC. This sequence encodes CSVRGTHSSYEQYF.

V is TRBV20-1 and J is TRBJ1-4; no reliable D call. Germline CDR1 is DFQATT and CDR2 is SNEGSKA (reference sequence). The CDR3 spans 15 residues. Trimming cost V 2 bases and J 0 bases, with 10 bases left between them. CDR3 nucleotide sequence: TGCAGTGCTAGAACTTCCAGTCCAACTAATGAAAAACTGTTTTTT. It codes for CSARTSSPTNEKLFF.

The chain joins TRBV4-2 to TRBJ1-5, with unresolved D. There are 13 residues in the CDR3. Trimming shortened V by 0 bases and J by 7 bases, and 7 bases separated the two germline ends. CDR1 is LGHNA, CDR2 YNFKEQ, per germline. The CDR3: CASSQESSQPQHF. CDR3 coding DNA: TGTGCCAGCAGCCAAGAAAGCTCCCAGCCCCAGCATTTT.

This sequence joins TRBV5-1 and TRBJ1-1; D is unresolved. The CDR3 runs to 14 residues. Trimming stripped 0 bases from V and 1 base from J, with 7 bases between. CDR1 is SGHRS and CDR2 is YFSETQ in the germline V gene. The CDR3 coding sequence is TGCGCCAGCAGCTTGGCCCCCCAGAACACTGAAGCTTTCTTT. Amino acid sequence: CASSLAPQNTEAFF.

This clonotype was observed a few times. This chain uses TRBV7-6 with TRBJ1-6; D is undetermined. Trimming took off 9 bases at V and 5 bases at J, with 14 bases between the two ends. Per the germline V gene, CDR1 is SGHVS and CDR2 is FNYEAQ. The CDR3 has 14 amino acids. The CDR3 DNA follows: TGTGCCAGAGCACTCGTCCCTAATAATTCACCCCTCCACTTT. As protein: CARALVPNNSPLHF.

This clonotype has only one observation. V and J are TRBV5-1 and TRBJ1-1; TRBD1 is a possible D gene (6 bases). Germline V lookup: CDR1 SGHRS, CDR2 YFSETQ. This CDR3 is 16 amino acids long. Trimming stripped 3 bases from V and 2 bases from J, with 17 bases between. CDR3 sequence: CASSWKLQGLNTEAFF. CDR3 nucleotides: TGCGCCAGCAGCTGGAAACTACAGGGACTAAACACTGAAGCTTTCTTT.

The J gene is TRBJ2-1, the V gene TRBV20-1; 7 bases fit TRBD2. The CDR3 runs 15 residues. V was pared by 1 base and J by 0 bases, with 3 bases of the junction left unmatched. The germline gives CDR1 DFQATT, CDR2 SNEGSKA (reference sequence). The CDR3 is CSARASGNSYNEQFF. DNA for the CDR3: TGCAGTGCTAGAGCCAGCGGGAACTCCTACAATGAGCAGTTCTTC.

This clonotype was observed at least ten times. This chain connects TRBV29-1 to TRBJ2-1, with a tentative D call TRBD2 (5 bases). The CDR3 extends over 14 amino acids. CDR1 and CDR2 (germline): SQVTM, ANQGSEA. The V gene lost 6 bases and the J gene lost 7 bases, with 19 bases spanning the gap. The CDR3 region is CSVVPREQENEQFF. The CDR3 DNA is TGCAGCGTGGTCCCGAGGGAACAAGAGAATGAGCAGTTCTTC.

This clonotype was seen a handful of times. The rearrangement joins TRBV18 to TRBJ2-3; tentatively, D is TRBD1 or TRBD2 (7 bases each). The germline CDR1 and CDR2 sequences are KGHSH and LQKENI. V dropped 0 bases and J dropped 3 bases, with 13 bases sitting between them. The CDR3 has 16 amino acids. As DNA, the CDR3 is TGTGCCAGCTCACCACCGGGAGGGGGCCTGACAGATACGCAGTATTTT. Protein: CASSPPGGGLTDTQYF.

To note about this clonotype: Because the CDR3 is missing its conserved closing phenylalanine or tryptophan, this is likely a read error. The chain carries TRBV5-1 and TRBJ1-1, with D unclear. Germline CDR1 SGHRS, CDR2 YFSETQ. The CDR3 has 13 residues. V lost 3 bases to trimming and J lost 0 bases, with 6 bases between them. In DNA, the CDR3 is TGCGCCAGCAGCTGGACGGTGAACACTGAAGCTTTCTTG. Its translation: CASSWTVNTEAFL.

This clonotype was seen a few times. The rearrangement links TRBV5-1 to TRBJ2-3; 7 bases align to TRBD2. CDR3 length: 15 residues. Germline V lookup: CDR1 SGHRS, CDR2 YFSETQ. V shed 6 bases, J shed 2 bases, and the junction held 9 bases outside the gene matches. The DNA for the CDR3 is TGCGCCAGCACCGCTAGCGGCCTACACACAGATACGCAGTATTTT. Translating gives CASTASGLHTDTQYF.

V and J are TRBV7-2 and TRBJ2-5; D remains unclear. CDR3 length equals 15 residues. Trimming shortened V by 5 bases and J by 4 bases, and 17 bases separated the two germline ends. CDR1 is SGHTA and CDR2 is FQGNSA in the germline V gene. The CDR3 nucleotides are TGTGCCAGCAGCCCTACCTCCGGGCCAGGAGAGACCCAGTACTTC. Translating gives CASSPTSGPGETQYF.

The CDR3 here is CASSARGGNSPLHF. As DNA, the CDR3 is TGTGCCAGCAGCGCCAGGGGAGGAAATTCACCCCTCCACTTT. The J gene is TRBJ1-6, the V gene TRBV9; D possibly corresponds to TRBD1 (6 bases). The CDR3 is 14 amino acids. V was cut by 3 bases and J by 7 bases, with 11 bases left in between. CDR1 is SGDLS, CDR2 YYNGEE, per germline.

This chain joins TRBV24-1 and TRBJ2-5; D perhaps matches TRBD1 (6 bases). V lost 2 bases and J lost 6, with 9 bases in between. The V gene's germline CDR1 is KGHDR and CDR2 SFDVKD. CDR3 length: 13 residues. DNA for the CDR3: TGTGCCACCAGTGATTCCAGGGGCCAGACCCAGTACTTC. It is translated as CATSDSRGQTQYF.